These T cell receptor beta chains were read from a single sample in a study of blood T cell repertoires in COVID-19. Sequencing was performed with immunoSEQ multiplex PCR; in TCRdb, only in-frame clones are kept and a portion is missing. The sample holds around 170,000 clones, 65% to 90% seen once. Material: peripheral blood. The receptors come from a human donor in a cohort sampled during active COVID-19. CDR3s include the opening cysteine and the closing phenylalanine or tryptophan. D genes are given only for firm matches. Clone size is not always given. Where it is, it says once, few, many or a class for expanded clones.

>TRBV11-3|-|TRBJ2-3|-
CASSQDSLMDTQYF
TGTGCCAGCAGCCAAGACTCCCTCATGGATACGCAGTATTTT
>TRBV2|-|TRBJ2-1|TRBD1
CASSETPDRGNEQFF
TGTGCCAGCAGTGAAACCCCGGACAGGGGCAATGAGCAGTTCTTC
>TRBV10-1|-|TRBJ2-1|-
CASSERGSGNEQFF
TGCGCCAGCAGTGAGAGGGGGTCTGGCAATGAGCAGTTCTTC
>TRBV4-1|-|TRBJ2-3|TRBD2
CASSQERASGSTDTQYF
TGCGCCAGCAGCCAAGAAAGGGCAAGCGGGAGTACAGATACGCAGTATTTT
>TRBV18|few|TRBJ2-7|TRBD1
CASSPGQGKPYEQYF
TGTGCCAGCTCACCCGGACAGGGAAAACCTTACGAGCAGTACTTC
>TRBV5-1|few|TRBJ1-5|-
CASSLEPGSNQPQHF
TGCGCCAGCAGCTTGGAACCAGGTAGCAATCAGCCCCAGCATTTT
>TRBV6-1|-|TRBJ2-7|-
CASSDSLLYEQYF
TGTGCCAGCAGTGACAGTCTCTTATACGAGCAGTACTTC
>TRBV11-2|-|TRBJ1-3|-
CASSAQGQGNTIYF
TGTGCCAGCAGCGCCCAGGGGCAAGGAAACACCATATATTTT
>TRBV5-4|-|TRBJ1-2|TRBD1
CASSSIGTGLYGYTF
TGTGCCAGCAGCTCGATCGGGACAGGCCTCTATGGCTACACCTTC
>TRBV7-2|-|TRBJ2-5|TRBD2
CASSLNTADSGQETQYF
TGTGCCAGCAGCTTAAACACGGCGGATAGCGGGCAAGAGACCCAGTACTTC
>TRBV20-1|once|TRBJ1-2|-
CSASTWDTANYGYTF
TGCAGTGCTAGTACCTGGGACACTGCTAACTATGGCTACACCTTC
>TRBV7-9|-|TRBJ2-5|-
CASSLGNQRETQYF
TGTGCCAGCAGCTTAGGCAACCAGCGAGAGACCCAGTACTTC
>TRBV28|-|TRBJ2-6|-
CASSFYRGGTGANVLTF
TGTGCCAGCAGTTTTTACAGGGGAGGAACTGGGGCCAACGTCCTGACTTTC
>TRBV7-6|-|TRBJ2-7|TRBD2
CASSLGGSNYEQYF
TGTGCCAGCAGCTTAGGCGGGAGTAACTACGAGCAGTACTTC
>TRBV16|-|TRBJ2-4|-
CASSQREGLYVAKNIQYF
TGTGCCAGCAGCCAAAGAGAGGGCCTTTACGTGGCCAAAAACATTCAGTACTTC
>TRBV7-2|-|TRBJ1-2|-
CASSLDSPYGYTF
TGTGCCAGCAGCTTGGACAGCCCCTATGGCTACACCTTC
>TRBV11-2|-|TRBJ1-3|-
CASTFNSGNTIYF
TGTGCCAGCACCTTTAATTCTGGAAACACCATATATTTT
>TRBV7-9|-|TRBJ1-1|-
CASRTGGTEAFF
TGTGCCAGCCGGACGGGGGGCACTGAAGCTTTCTTT
>TRBV10-2|-|TRBJ2-2|TRBD1
CASSGGQGNTGELFF
TGCGCCAGCAGTGGGGGACAGGGGAACACCGGGGAGCTGTTTTTT
>TRBV4-3|-|TRBJ2-7|TRBD1
CASSQVVSWTGVPEQYF
TGCGCCAGCAGCCAAGTGGTCTCCTGGACAGGCGTCCCCGAGCAGTACTTC
>TRBV2|-|TRBJ2-1|TRBD2
CASSEANSGRAFYEQFF
TGTGCCAGCAGTGAAGCGAATAGCGGGAGGGCCTTTTATGAGCAGTTCTTC
>TRBV6-6|-|TRBJ2-7|TRBD1
CASRYGGQDEQYF
TGTGCCAGCAGGTATGGAGGACAGGACGAGCAGTACTTC
>TRBV5-8|-|TRBJ2-7|-
CASSLGTVPGAHEQYF
TGTGCCAGCAGCTTGGGTACGGTACCTGGGGCCCACGAGCAGTACTTC
>TRBV11-2|-|TRBJ2-7|-
CASSLGQPYEQYF
TGTGCCAGCAGCTTAGGACAGCCCTACGAGCAGTACTTC
>TRBV7-9|-|TRBJ2-1|TRBD1
CASSSPAGTGYYNEQFF
TGTGCCAGCAGCTCACCGGCGGGGACAGGCTATTACAATGAGCAGTTCTTC
>TRBV19|-|TRBJ2-7|TRBD2
CASRPSTSGGSYEQYF
TGTGCCAGTAGGCCCTCGACTAGCGGGGGTTCATACGAGCAGTACTTC
>TRBV7-9|-|TRBJ1-1|-
CASSLAMRARGFF
TGTGCCAGCAGCTTAGCGATGCGGGCCAGAGGCTTCTTT
>TRBV19|-|TRBJ1-6|-
CASSIGARGHNSPLHF
TGTGCCAGTAGTATTGGAGCAAGGGGCCATAATTCACCCCTCCACTTT
>TRBV2|-|TRBJ2-1|TRBD2
CASSEQTSGSYNEQFF
TGTGCCAGCAGTGAGCAGACTAGCGGTTCCTACAATGAGCAGTTCTTC
>TRBV6-6|-|TRBJ1-1|TRBD1
CASSYPARGLTEAFF
TGTGCCAGCAGTTACCCCGCTAGGGGGCTCACTGAAGCTTTCTTT
>TRBV5-5|-|TRBJ2-3|-
CASSSGTLNTQYF
TGTGCCAGCAGCTCCGGGACTCTCAATACGCAGTATTTT
>TRBV7-9|few|TRBJ1-6|-
CASSSTKEGWSPLHF
TGTGCCAGCAGCTCAACTAAGGAGGGCTGGTCACCCCTCCACTTT
>TRBV19|-|TRBJ1-1|-
CASSIKGRDTEAFF
TGTGCCAGTAGTATCAAAGGGCGGGACACTGAAGCTTTCTTT
>TRBV7-6|-|TRBJ2-7|-
CASSLDQGFMYEQYF
TGTGCCAGCAGCTTAGACCAGGGTTTTATGTACGAGCAGTACTTC
>TRBV4-3|-|TRBJ2-2|-
CASSQERPNTGELFF
TGCGCCAGCAGCCAAGAGAGGCCGAACACCGGGGAGCTGTTTTTT
>TRBV6-2/TRBV6-3|-|TRBJ2-7|-
CASSYYPRDYEQYF
TGTGCCAGCAGTTACTACCCCCGAGACTACGAGCAGTACTTC
>TRBV2|-|TRBJ2-1|TRBD2
CASSVQTSGSYNEQFF
TGTGCCAGCAGTGTCCAGACTAGCGGATCCTACAATGAGCAGTTCTTC
>TRBV11-3|-|TRBJ2-1|-
CASSFKGGVSNEQFF
TGTGCCAGCAGCTTTAAGGGCGGGGTAAGCAATGAGCAGTTCTTC
>TRBV4-2|-|TRBJ1-5|-
CASSQRDRNNQPQHF
TGTGCCAGCAGCCAGCGCGACAGGAACAATCAGCCCCAGCATTTT
>TRBV6-4|-|TRBJ1-5|-
CASSRGGGGGQPQHF
TGTGCCAGCAGTCGGGGAGGAGGAGGCGGTCAGCCCCAGCATTTT